This paragraph covers one T cell receptor beta chain sequence. This clone was counted a few times. No antigen is known for it. Nothing much larger sits one base from this clone, and base qualities are not available. All of the isolated RNA was reverse transcribed with the High Capacity cDNA Reverse Transcription Kit, so expressed TCRB transcripts were sequenced. Deep immunoSEQ sequencing was applied to naive, central memory and regulatory T cell samples, giving an average of around 4 million total reads per sample. Sorted cells were lysed in RLT buffer and RNA was extracted with DNase-treated RNeasy Micro or Mini kits, depending on cell number. To prevent cross-contamination, every cell subset was processed on its own, while patient and healthy donor samples were processed together. Using the immunoSEQ multiplex PCR, TCRB sequences were amplified from cDNA into 87-bp fragments spanning the CDR3 region. Sequencing of the amplicons was done on the Illumina HiSeq platform. The original methods were these. PCR bias was computationally corrected using synthetic template baselines, reads within Hamming distance 2 were collapsed, and singletons that could not be merged were discarded. Reads were aligned against IMGT so that V, D and J genes, CDR3 length and insertions or deletions at six rearrangement sites could be assigned. Within each subset, clonotype counts were normalized to the number of sorted cells before true diversity and Gini coefficients were calculated with the tcR R package. The overlap coefficient, calculated on TCRB nucleotide sequences, was used to quantify repertoire sharing. As a proxy for the pre-selection repertoire, out-of-frame TCRB sequences from naive cells were analyzed. This is the immuneACCESS table as TCRdb keeps it, with only in-frame sequences that have V and J called. A part of the clones is gone; compared with another copy, unresolved V genes explain less than half, and the rest is unexplained. Clone size and the V and J calls come from that table; the DNA yielded D and trimming. The sample table holds a few hundred thousand clones, of which around 28% were seen once. 0.06% to 0.07% of the sample comes from the top ten.

The CDR3 spans 17 residues, from the cysteine through the phenylalanine. Only the CDR3 part of the read is kept: 51 bases, read in frame from the first base. The V and J ends are trimmed by 5 bases and 1 base, leaving 16 bases between them. CDR1 and CDR2, looked up from the germline V gene, are SGHRS and YFSETQ. This sample is drawn from a study of beta chain features in type 1 diabetes (dated by TCRdb to 2017 to 2018). As for the study more broadly: Mean age, gender distribution, total cell number and subset yield were not different between patients and healthy donors. A total of approximately 99,000,000 sorted cells were examined across all samples, and RNA yield correlated strongly with the number of cells per subset. The study compared the TCRB repertoires of sorted circulating CD4+ T cell subsets in recently diagnosed type 1 diabetes patients with those in matched healthy donors. Whereas all 28 donors provided naive and central memory subsets, regulatory and stem cell-like memory subsets were isolated from just 8 patients and about 8 healthy donors.

A single peripheral blood draw of about 116 mL on average was collected from each donor into heparinised tubes. A BD FACSAria II and a panel including CD45RO, CCR7, CD25, CD127, CD95 and CD27 were used to sort naive, central memory, regulatory and stem cell-like memory CD4+ T cells. A purity above 95% was achieved for all sorted populations. PBMCs were isolated immediately by Lymphoprep density gradient centrifugation and stained directly without culture. So that batch effects would be minimized, each experiment stained and sorted samples in pairs, pairing one healthy donor with one patient. The paper as a whole reports these results and caveats: Because cDNA was sequenced instead of genomic DNA, activated cells with high expression could be over-represented, although the groups did not differ in activation or CD3 levels. At VDJ recombination sites, type 1 diabetes patients had fewer insertions and more deleted nucleotides, which implies abnormalities in thymic rearrangement. Naive, central memory and regulatory TCRB repertoires appeared to be more similar among patients than among healthy donors. HLA sub-analyses involved small numbers of individuals, so any influence of HLA type on TCRB rearrangement remained unresolved. In all four CD4+ subsets, TCRB CDR3 length was moderately but significantly shorter in type 1 diabetes patients. Shorter templates might have been favored by PCR, but patient and control samples were amplified and corrected together, so both groups would have been affected equally by any skew.

The source is a man younger than 35 in good health. The chain links TRBV5-1 with TRBJ2-6, with the D gene not confidently named. Source material: naive CD4+ T cells from blood. The label giving this sample's cell subset or site can be read as: true naive CD4+ T cells. In nucleotides, the sequence is TGCGCCAGCAGTTACCGGACGGGTGGGTCTGGGGCCAACGTCCTGACTTTC. Its protein is CASSYRTGGSGANVLTF.